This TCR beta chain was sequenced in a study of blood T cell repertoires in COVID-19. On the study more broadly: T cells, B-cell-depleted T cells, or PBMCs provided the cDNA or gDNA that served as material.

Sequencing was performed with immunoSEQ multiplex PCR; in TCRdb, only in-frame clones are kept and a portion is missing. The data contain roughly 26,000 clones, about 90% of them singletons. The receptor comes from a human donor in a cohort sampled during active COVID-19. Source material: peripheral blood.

CDR3 sequence (DNA): TGTGCCAGGAGACAGGGAAGGGGCTACACCTTC. Encoded protein: CARRQGRGYTF. The V call is TRBV19, the J call TRBJ1-2, with TRBD1 identical over 7 bases. Germline V gene lookup returns CDR1 LNHDA and CDR2 SQIVND (reference sequence). The CDR3 has 11 residues. V shed 9 bases, J shed 8 bases, and the junction held 6 bases outside the gene matches.